The subject of this entry is one T cell receptor beta chain. Its target is unknown. The sample comes from a study of blood T cells in healthy people across ages. Study-level information: Template switching retrieved approximately one barcoded beta molecule for each two T cells. Study-level results: The long-lived group displayed more naive CD4+ cells, plus higher diversity, than the aged donors did.

Together with a sample-barcoded 5' primer, a J-beta primer mix was included in a second PCR lasting roughly 7 to 11 cycles. TCRdb reprocessed the 5' RACE reads via MiXCR and lists one record per CDR3 protein. This sample yields around 1,500,000 distinct CDR3 sequences, of which 42% are seen a single time; approximately 7.9% belongs to the top ten. The receptor comes from a woman under 30 in good health. Material for sequencing was blood.

The CDR3 sequence is CASSFRVAGPYEQYF. CDR3 in DNA: TGTGCCAGCAGCTTCCGGGTAGCGGGCCCCTACGAGCAGTACTTC. The V gene is TRBV11-1, the J gene TRBJ2-1; 7 bases line up with TRBD2. The DNA end is more similar to TRBJ2-7, so the J call may be wrong. Per germline, CDR1 SGHAT and CDR2 FQDESV (reference sequence). The CDR3 covers 15 residues.